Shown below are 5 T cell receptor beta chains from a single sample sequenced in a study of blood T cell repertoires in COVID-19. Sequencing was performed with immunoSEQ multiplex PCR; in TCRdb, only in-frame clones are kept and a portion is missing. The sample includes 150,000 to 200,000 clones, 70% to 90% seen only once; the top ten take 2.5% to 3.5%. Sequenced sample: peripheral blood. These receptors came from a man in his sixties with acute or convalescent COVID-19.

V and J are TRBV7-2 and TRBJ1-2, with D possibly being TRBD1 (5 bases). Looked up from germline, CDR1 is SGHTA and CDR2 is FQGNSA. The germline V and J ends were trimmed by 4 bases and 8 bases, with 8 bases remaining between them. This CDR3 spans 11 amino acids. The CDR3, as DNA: TGTGCCAGCAGCTCCAGGGAAGGCTACACCTTC. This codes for CASSSREGYTF.

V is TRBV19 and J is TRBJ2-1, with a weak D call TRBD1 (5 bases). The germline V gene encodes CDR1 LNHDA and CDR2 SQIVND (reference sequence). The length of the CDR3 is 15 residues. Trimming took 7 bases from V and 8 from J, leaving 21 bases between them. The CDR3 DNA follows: TGTGCCAGTAATGGCAGGGAATCTCCTGAGGATGAGCAGTTCTTC. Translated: CASNGRESPEDEQFF. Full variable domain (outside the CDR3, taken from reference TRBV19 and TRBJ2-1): DGGITQSPKYLFRKEGQNVTLSCEQNLNHDAMYWYRQDPGQGLRLIYYSQIVNDFQKGDIAEGYSVSREKKESFPLTVTSAQKNPTAFYLCASNGRESPEDEQFFGPGTRLTVL.

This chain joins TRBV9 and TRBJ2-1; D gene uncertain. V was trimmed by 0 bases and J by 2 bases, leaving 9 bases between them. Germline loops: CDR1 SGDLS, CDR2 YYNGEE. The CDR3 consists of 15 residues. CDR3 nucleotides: TGTGCCAGCAGCGTAGACGAACTACCCTACAATGAGCAGTTCTTC. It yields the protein CASSVDELPYNEQFF.

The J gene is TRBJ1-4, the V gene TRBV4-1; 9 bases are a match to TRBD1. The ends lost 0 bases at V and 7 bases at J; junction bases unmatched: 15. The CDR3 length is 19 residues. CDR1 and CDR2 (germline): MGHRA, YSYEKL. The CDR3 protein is CASSQDRPRDRGKGEKLFF. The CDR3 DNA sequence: TGCGCCAGCAGCCAAGATAGGCCCCGCGACAGGGGGAAGGGTGAAAAACTGTTTTTT.

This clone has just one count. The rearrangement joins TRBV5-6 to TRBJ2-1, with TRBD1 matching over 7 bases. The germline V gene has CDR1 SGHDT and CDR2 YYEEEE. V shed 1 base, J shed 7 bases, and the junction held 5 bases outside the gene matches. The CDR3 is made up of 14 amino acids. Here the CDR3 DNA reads TGTGCCAGCAGCTTGAGGCAGGGGGTGAATGAGCAGTTCTTC. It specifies CASSLRQGVNEQFF.